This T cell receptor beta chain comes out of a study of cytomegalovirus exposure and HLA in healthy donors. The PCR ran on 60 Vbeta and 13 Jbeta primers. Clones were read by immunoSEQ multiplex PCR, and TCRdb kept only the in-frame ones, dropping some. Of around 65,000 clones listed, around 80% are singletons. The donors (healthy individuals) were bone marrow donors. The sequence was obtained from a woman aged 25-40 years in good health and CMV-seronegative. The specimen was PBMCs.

The CDR3 DNA reads as TGTGCCAGCAGTAACCAGGGACAGCCGCCCTACGAGCAGTACTTC. Its protein product is CASSNQGQPPYEQYF. The J gene is TRBJ2-7, the V gene TRBV6-6; 7 bases map to TRBD1. With V trimmed by 5 bases and J by 2 bases, 9 bases remained unmatched. CDR1 and CDR2 from the germline V gene are MNHNY and SVGAGI (reference sequence). This CDR3 comprises 15 residues.